The present TCR beta chain was sequenced within a study of T cells in Graves' hyperthyroidism and ophthalmopathy. Overall study findings and caveats: Blood also carried most thyroid clonotypes expanded above 0.001. A median approximately 6.5 months before onset, the model predicted ophthalmopathy.

The ends were cut back, 4 bases at V and 6 bases at J, with 13 bases in the middle. Germline lookup yields CDR1 LGHDT and CDR2 YNNKEL (reference sequence). The CDR3 length is 13 residues. Researchers took RNA transcripts and amplified the TCR beta CDR3 regions from them. RT-PCR in the first round (using the HTBI primer set) targeted the TCR CDR3. TCRdb recomputed calls from the multiplex PCR reads with MiXCR, one row per CDR3 protein. The table records 600,000 or so distinct CDR3 sequences, around 15% of them present only once. Patients counted as stable if ophthalmopathy did not develop within 18 months. About 10 ml fresh peripheral blood yielded the PBMCs. In this sample, this clonotype turned up many times. The antigen is not known.

This sequence originates from a woman in her 30s with Graves' hyperthyroidism. Material: blood. The rearrangement links TRBV3-1 to TRBJ2-7; D is undetermined. This chain's CDR3 is CASSPRISFEQYF. CDR3 coding DNA: TGTGCCAGCAGCCCAAGAATATCGTTCGAGCAGTACTTC.